Listed below are T cell receptor beta chains from one sample, sequenced in a study of T cell responses to AZD1222 COVID-19 vaccine. Assay: immunoSEQ multiplex PCR; the TCRdb copy retains only in-frame clones and omits some. This table holds under 130,000 clones, about 92% found once. The sample consisted of peripheral blood, taken on day 0 of AZD1222 vaccination. Receptors were obtained from an adult in good health. Each CDR3 is given with its conserved first and last residue. D genes are given only for firm matches. Clone size appears in some rows only: once, few, many, or a class for an expanded clone.

d_gene	abundance	j_gene	v_gene	CDR3nt	CDR3aa
-	-	TRBJ2-7	TRBV21-1	TGTGCCAGCAGCAAAGACCTTGGACTAGCGGCCTACGAGCAGTACTTC	CASSKDLGLAAYEQYF
TRBD1	few	TRBJ1-2	TRBV19	TGTGCCAGTAGTATTGATGAGGGACAGGGAAATGGCTACACCTTC	CASSIDEGQGNGYTF
TRBD1	-	TRBJ2-5	TRBV7-9	TGTGCCAGCAGCTTAGTCGGACAGGGTCCGGTTTACTTC	CASSLVGQGPVYF
TRBD2	-	TRBJ2-3	TRBV28	TGTGCCAGCAGGACTAGCGGCACAGATACGCAGTATTTT	CASRTSGTDTQYF
-	-	TRBJ1-6	TRBV10-3	TGTGCCATCAGTGAGGTCGGCGGAGGGAATTCACCCCTCCACTTT	CAISEVGGGNSPLHF
-	-	TRBJ1-6	TRBV2	TGTGCCAGCGGTTCGACGCACTCCTATAATTCACCCCTCCACTTT	CASGSTHSYNSPLHF
-	-	TRBJ1-2	TRBV7-6	TGTGCCAGCAGCCCTACCCCGGACAGCCCGTCCCGTCTCAACTATGGCTACACCTTC	CASSPTPDSPSRLNYGYTF
-	-	TRBJ2-7	TRBV7-2	TGTGCCAGCAGCTTAGGGACAGCAAGTGAGCAGTACTTC	CASSLGTASEQYF
-	once	TRBJ1-3	TRBV7-9	TGTGCCAGCAGCTTAGCCGGAAACACCATATATTTT	CASSLAGNTIYF
-	-	TRBJ2-6	TRBV3-1/TRBV3-2	TGTGCCAGCAGCCACCGGGGGAGGTCTGGGGCCAACGTCCTGACTTTC	CASSHRGRSGANVLTF
TRBD1	-	TRBJ1-1	TRBV4-1	TGCGCCAGCAGCCAAGATCTCAGGGGGCGGCTCACTGAAGCTTTCTTT	CASSQDLRGRLTEAFF
-	few	TRBJ1-3	TRBV6-5	TGTGCCAGCAGTTACTCCGACAGACCCGGAAACACCATATATTTT	CASSYSDRPGNTIYF
-	once	TRBJ2-3	TRBV28	TGTGCCAGCAGTTCGTATACCGCGGATACGCAGTATTTT	CASSSYTADTQYF
TRBD1	-	TRBJ1-2	TRBV6-5	TGTGCCAGCAGTTACCCGGGACAGGGTGGAGGCGGCTACACCTTC	CASSYPGQGGGGYTF
TRBD1	-	TRBJ2-5	TRBV4-1	TGCGCCAGCAGCCAGGGACAGGCTCAGTACTTC	CASSQGQAQYF
-	-	TRBJ1-5	TRBV6-2/TRBV6-3	TGTGCCAGCAGTTACAGGGAAAATCAGCCCCAGCATTTT	CASSYRENQPQHF
TRBD1	-	TRBJ2-5	TRBV29-1	TGCAGCGTAGCGACAGGGGAGACCCAGTACTTC	CSVATGETQYF
-	-	TRBJ1-4	TRBV6-2/TRBV6-3	TGTGCCAGCAGTGCCTATCAAGAGGGTGAAAAACTGTTTTTT	CASSAYQEGEKLFF
-	-	TRBJ2-3	TRBV7-9	TGTGCCAGCAGCTTATGGACGACTATCAGAGGCACAGATACGCAGTATTTT	CASSLWTTIRGTDTQYF
TRBD2	-	TRBJ2-3	TRBV9	TGTGCCAGCAGCGCTCGACTAGCGGGGGGCCTAGGCACAGATACGCAGTATTTT	CASSARLAGGLGTDTQYF
TRBD1	-	TRBJ1-2	TRBV20-1	TGCAGTGCTATTGAAACGGGACAGGGATATGGCTACACCTTC	CSAIETGQGYGYTF
-	-	TRBJ1-2	TRBV3-1/TRBV3-2	TGTGCCAGCAGCCAAAAGACAGGAGCTAACTATGGCTACACCTTC	CASSQKTGANYGYTF
TRBD2	-	TRBJ2-1	TRBV27	TGTGCCAGCAGTTTATCCCTCCCCGGGACTAGCGGGGGGAATGAGCAGTTCTTC	CASSLSLPGTSGGNEQFF
TRBD1	-	TRBJ1-1	TRBV7-2	TGTGCCAGCAGCCCGGACAGGGACACTGAAGCTTTCTTT	CASSPDRDTEAFF
-	-	TRBJ2-1	TRBV6-5	TGTGCCAGCAGTTACTCGAACGTAAAGGGTGAGCAGTTCTTC	CASSYSNVKGEQFF
-	-	TRBJ2-7	TRBV28	TGTGCCAGCAGTTTGACCCCGAGCTCCTACGAGCAGTACTTC	CASSLTPSSYEQYF
TRBD2	-	TRBJ2-3	TRBV6-5	TGTGCCAGCAGTTACGTGGCGGGGGGGCACCATACGCAGTATTTT	CASSYVAGGHHTQYF
TRBD2	once	TRBJ2-2	TRBV11-3	TGTGCCAGCAGCCCGGGACTAGCGGGGGGAACCGGGGAGCTGTTTTTT	CASSPGLAGGTGELFF
-	-	TRBJ2-3	TRBV4-3	TGCGCCAGCAGCCAAGACCGTGCCCCAGATACGCAGTATTTT	CASSQDRAPDTQYF
TRBD1	-	TRBJ1-6	TRBV2	TGTGCCAGCGGACAGGGAGTAAACTCACCCCTCCACTTT	CASGQGVNSPLHF
-	-	TRBJ1-1	TRBV13	TGTGCCAGCAGCTTAGTGGCAGCCCCTGAAGCTTTCTTT	CASSLVAAPEAFF
-	-	TRBJ2-5	TRBV28	TGTGCCAGCAGGGAAGCGGTGCAAGAGACCCAGTACTTC	CASREAVQETQYF
TRBD2	-	TRBJ2-3	TRBV5-1	TGCGCCAGCAGCAAGGGACTAGCGGGGGGGCCCACAGATACGCAGTATTTT	CASSKGLAGGPTDTQYF
TRBD2	-	TRBJ2-3	TRBV4-2	TGTGCCAGCAGCCGAGAAAGCGGGGGGGGATGGAAAGATACGCAGTATTTT	CASSRESGGGWKDTQYF
TRBD2	-	TRBJ2-5	TRBV10-3	TGTGCCATCAGCTCCGGACTAGCGGGGGGGCACCCACAAGAGACCCAGTACTTC	CAISSGLAGGHPQETQYF
TRBD1	-	TRBJ1-1	TRBV18	TGTGCCAGCTCAAGAGGCGGACAGGCCAACGGGAGAGCTTTCTTT	CASSRGGQANGRAFF
-	-	TRBJ1-2	TRBV7-2	TGTGCCAGCAGCTTAAACGGGCCGGCTGGCTACACCTTC	CASSLNGPAGYTF
-	-	TRBJ1-1	TRBV9	TGTGCCAGCAGCGTAAGTTCGAAATCGGCTGAAGCTTTCTTT	CASSVSSKSAEAFF
TRBD2	-	TRBJ2-2	TRBV7-6	TGTGCCAGCAGCTCCTCACTCCAGGGACTAGCGGGGGGGCCGGGCACCGGGGAGCTGTTTTTT	CASSSSLQGLAGGPGTGELFF
-	-	TRBJ1-1	TRBV6-1	TGTGCCAGCAGTGAAGGCTGGTTTGAAGCTTTCTTT	CASSEGWFEAFF
TRBD1	-	TRBJ2-7	TRBV4-1	TGCGCCAGCAGCCAGGGACAGGGGCCTGGATACTACGAGCAGTACTTC	CASSQGQGPGYYEQYF
TRBD1	-	TRBJ2-7	TRBV10-3	TGTGCCATCAGTAGAAACCGGGACAGCTACGAGCAGTACTTC	CAISRNRDSYEQYF